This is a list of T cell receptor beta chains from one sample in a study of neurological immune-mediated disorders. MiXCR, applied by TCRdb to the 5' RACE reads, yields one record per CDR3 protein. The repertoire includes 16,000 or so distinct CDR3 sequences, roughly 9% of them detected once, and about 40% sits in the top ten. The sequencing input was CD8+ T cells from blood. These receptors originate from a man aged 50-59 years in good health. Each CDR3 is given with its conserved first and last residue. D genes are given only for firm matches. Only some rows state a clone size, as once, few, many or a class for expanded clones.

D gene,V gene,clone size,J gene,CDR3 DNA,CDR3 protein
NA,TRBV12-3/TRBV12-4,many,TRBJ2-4,TGTGCCAGCAGTAGCGCCAAAAACATTCAGTACTTC,CASSSAKNIQYF
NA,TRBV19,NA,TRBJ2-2,TGTGCCAGTACGTGGGAGGCGGGTGCCGGGGAGCTGTTTTTT,CASTWEAGAGELFF
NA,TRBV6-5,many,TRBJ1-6,TGTGCCAGCAGTTACCCAGGGGCTGGGCAGGGACGAAATTCACCCCTCCACTTT,CASSYPGAGQGRNSPLHF
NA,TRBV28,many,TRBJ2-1,TGTGCCAGCAGTCTTCCTGCGTCCTATGAGCAGTTCTTC,CASSLPASYEQFF
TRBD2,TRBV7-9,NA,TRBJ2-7,TGTACCAGCAGCACGGGACTACGCGAGGAGTACTTC,CTSSTGLREEYF
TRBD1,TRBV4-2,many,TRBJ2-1,TGTGCCAGCAGCCAAGATGTTAGGAGACAGGGGGCATTCTACAATGAGCAGTTCTTC,CASSQDVRRQGAFYNEQFF
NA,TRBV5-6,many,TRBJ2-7,TGTGCCAGCAGCAGAATACAGAGCTCCTACGAGCAGTACTTC,CASSRIQSSYEQYF
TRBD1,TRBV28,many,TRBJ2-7,TGTGCCAGCAGTTTTTGGGACAGGGGGTTTCAATACGAGCAGTACTTC,CASSFWDRGFQYEQYF
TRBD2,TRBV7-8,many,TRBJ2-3,TGTGCCAGCAGCCTCCGGACTAGCGGAACCACAGATACGCAGTATTTT,CASSLRTSGTTDTQYF
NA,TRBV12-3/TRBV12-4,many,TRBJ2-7,TGTGCCAGCAGTTTAGGGGCAGGGCCCTACGAGCAGTACTTC,CASSLGAGPYEQYF
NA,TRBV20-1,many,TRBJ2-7,TGCAGTGCTAGAGATTGGCAGTCCTACGAGCAGTACTTC,CSARDWQSYEQYF
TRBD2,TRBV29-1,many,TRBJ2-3,TGCAGCGTTGAAGGGACTAGCGGGAGCGTAGATACGCAGTATTTT,CSVEGTSGSVDTQYF
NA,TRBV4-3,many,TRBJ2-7,TGCGCCAGCAGCCAAGCGGGCACCGGGACTCAGTCCTACGAGCAGTACTTC,CASSQAGTGTQSYEQYF
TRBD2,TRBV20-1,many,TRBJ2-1,TGCAGTGCTAGACCCAACTTAGCGGGAGAGGTCAATGAGCAGTTCTTC,CSARPNLAGEVNEQFF
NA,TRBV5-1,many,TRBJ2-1,TGCGCCAGCAGCCCTGTTGGGAGCGTCCCCTCCTACAATGAGCAGTTCTTC,CASSPVGSVPSYNEQFF
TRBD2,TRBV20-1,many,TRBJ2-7,TGCAGTGCTTTAGTAGCGCGGGGGGTCGCCTACGAGCAGTACTTC,CSALVARGVAYEQYF
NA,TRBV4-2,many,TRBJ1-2,TGTGCCAGCAGCCAAGTGGGGGAAGGGCTCCTCAACTATGGCTACACCTTC,CASSQVGEGLLNYGYTF
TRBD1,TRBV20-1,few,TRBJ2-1,TGCAGTGCTCCCGGGACAGGGTCGTGGGAGCAGTTCTTC,CSAPGTGSWEQFF
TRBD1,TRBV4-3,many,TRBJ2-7,TGCGCCAGCAGCCAGGGGACAGGGCAAGGTAACGAGCAGTACTTC,CASSQGTGQGNEQYF
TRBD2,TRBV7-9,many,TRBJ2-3,TGTGCCAGCAGCAGTAGCGGGAGGACAGATACGCAGTATTTT,CASSSSGRTDTQYF
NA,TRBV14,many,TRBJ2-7,TGTGCCAGCAGCTGGCAGGGCTCCTACGAGCAGTACTTC,CASSWQGSYEQYF
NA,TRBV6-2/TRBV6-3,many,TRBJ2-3,TGTGCCAGCAGTAACCCTAGCGGCACAGATACGCAGTATTTT,CASSNPSGTDTQYF
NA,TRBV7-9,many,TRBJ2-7,TGTGCCAGCAGCTCACAGGGACGCGAGCAGTACTTC,CASSSQGREQYF
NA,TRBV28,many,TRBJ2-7,TGTGCCAGCAATATAGGGGGAAGTCAGCAGTACTTC,CASNIGGSQQYF
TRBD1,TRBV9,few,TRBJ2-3,TGTGCCAGCAGCGGACAGGGGTCCACGCAGTATTTT,CASSGQGSTQYF
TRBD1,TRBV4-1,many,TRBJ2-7,TGCGCCAGCAGCCAAGGGACAGGGCCCCTCGAGCAGTACTTC,CASSQGTGPLEQYF
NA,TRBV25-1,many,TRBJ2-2,TGTGCCAGCAGTGGGGGCTGGGGCGGCACCGGGGAGCTGTTTTTT,CASSGGWGGTGELFF
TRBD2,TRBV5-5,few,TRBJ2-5,TGTGCCAGCAGCTTGGAGCCGCGGGAGAGCCGAGGGGAGACCCAGTACTTC,CASSLEPRESRGETQYF
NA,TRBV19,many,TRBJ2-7,TGTGCCAGTAGTATAGATACCTCGGACAAAATGAGGTACGAGCAGTACTTC,CASSIDTSDKMRYEQYF
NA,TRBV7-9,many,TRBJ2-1,TGTGCCAGCAGCTCGCGGGACTCCTCTTGGAATGAGCAGTTCTTC,CASSSRDSSWNEQFF
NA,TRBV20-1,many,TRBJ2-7,TGCAGTGCTAGAGCTCCTCTGGGGTACGAGCAGTACTTC,CSARAPLGYEQYF
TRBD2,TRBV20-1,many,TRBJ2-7,TGCAGTGCTAGGAAAGTCACTAGCGGAATCTACGAGCAGTACTTC,CSARKVTSGIYEQYF
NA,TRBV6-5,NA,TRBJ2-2,TGTGCCAGCAGCGCGGACCTGGGGACTCAGAACACCGGGGAGCTGTTTTTT,CASSADLGTQNTGELFF
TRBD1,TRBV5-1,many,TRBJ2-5,TGCGCCAGCCGCCCTGGACAGGGGTTCGGGGAGACCCAGTACTTC,CASRPGQGFGETQYF
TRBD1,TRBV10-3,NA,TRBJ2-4,TGTGCCATCAGCGACAGGGGAGCCAAAAACATTCAGTACTTC,CAISDRGAKNIQYF
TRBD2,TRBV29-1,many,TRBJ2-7,TGCAGCGTTGAGGGGGGGACGCAGCAGTACTTC,CSVEGGTQQYF
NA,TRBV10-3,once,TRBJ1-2,TGTGCCATCAGTGAACAGGGAGGGTATGGCTACAACTTT,CAISEQGGYGYNF
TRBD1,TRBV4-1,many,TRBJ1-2,TGCGCCAGCAGCCAAGAACCGGGACAGAATAACTATGGCTACACCTTC,CASSQEPGQNNYGYTF
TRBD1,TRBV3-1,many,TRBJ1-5,TGTGCCAGCAGCCTCGGGACAGGGAGTCATCAGCCCCAGCATTTT,CASSLGTGSHQPQHF
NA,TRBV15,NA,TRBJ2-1,TGTGCCACCAGCAGAGTACACAATGAGCAGTTCTTC,CATSRVHNEQFF
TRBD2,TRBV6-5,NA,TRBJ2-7,TGTGCCAGCAGTTCGGACCCAGCGGGAGGTAACGAGCAGTACTTC,CASSSDPAGGNEQYF
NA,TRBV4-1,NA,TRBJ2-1,TGCGCCAGCAGCCAAGAAAGAGGCCAGGGGCGGAGCAATGAGCAGTTCTTC,CASSQERGQGRSNEQFF
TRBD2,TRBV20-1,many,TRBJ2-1,TGCAGTGCCGAGACTAGCGGGGGGGTCTTCGGCGAGCAGTTCTTC,CSAETSGGVFGEQFF
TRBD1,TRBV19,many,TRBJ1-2,TGTGCCAGTAGTAAGACAGGGCCCGATCATGGCTACACCTTC,CASSKTGPDHGYTF
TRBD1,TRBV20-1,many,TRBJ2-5,TGCAGTGCTAGGGGGACAGGGGCCCAAGAGACCCAGTACTTC,CSARGTGAQETQYF
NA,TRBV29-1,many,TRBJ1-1,TGCAGCGGCATGAGGGGCGACACTGAAGCTTTCTTT,CSGMRGDTEAFF
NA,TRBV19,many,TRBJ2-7,TGTGCCAGTACCTCAAGCGGGTACGAGCAGTACTTC,CASTSSGYEQYF
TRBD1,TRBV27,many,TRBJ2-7,TGTGCCAGCGGACAGGGGGCTCTTCCCTACGAGCAGTACTTC,CASGQGALPYEQYF